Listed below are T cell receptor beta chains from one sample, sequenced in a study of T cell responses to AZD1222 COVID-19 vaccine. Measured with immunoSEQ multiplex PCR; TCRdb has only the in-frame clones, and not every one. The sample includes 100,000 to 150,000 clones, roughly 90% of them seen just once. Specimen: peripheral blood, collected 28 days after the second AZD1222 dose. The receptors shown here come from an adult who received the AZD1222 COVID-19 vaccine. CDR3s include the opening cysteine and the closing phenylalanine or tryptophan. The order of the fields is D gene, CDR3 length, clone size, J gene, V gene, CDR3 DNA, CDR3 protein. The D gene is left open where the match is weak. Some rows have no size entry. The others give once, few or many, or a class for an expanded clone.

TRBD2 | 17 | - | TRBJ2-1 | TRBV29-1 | TGCAGCGTAAATGGACTAGCGGGAGGGCGGACCTACAATGAGCAGTTCTTC | CSVNGLAGGRTYNEQFF
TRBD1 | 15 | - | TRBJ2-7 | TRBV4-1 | TGCGCCAGCAGCCCATTACAGGGGGGCGACTACGAGCAGTACTTC | CASSPLQGGDYEQYF
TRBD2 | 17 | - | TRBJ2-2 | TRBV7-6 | TGTGCCAGCAGCTTAGCGCCTAGCGGGGCTAACACCGGGGAGCTGTTTTTT | CASSLAPSGANTGELFF
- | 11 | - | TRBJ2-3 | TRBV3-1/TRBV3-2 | TGTGCCAGCAGCCAATCTAATACGCAGTATTTT | CASSQSNTQYF
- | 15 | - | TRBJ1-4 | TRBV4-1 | TGCGCCAGCAGCCAAGAAATGGGTACGGCCCGAGTACTGTTTTTT | CASSQEMGTARVLFF
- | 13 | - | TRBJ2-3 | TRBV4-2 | TGTGCCAGCAGCCAGCACGGGACAGATACGCAGTATTTT | CASSQHGTDTQYF
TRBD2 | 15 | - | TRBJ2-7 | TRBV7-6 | TGTGCCAGCAGCTCGACTAGCGGGAATATCGGCGAGCAGTACTTC | CASSSTSGNIGEQYF
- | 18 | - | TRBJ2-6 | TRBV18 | TGTGCCAGCTCACCAAGGCAGGGGCTAAACTCTGGGGCCAACGTCCTGACTTTC | CASSPRQGLNSGANVLTF
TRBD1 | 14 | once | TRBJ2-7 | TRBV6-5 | TGTGCCAGTCGGTCGAGACAGGGGGACTACGAGCAGTACTTC | CASRSRQGDYEQYF
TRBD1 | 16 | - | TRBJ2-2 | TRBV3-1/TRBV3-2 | TGTGCCAGCAGCCAAGATATAGGGGGCGACACCGGGGAGCTGTTTTTT | CASSQDIGGDTGELFF
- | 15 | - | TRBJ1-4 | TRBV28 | TGTGCCAGCAGTTTAAGTCTGCCAACTAATGAAAAACTGTTTTTT | CASSLSLPTNEKLFF
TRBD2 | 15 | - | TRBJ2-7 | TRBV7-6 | TGTGCCAGCAGCTTAGCGCTAGCGGGAGGGTGGGAGCAGTACTTC | CASSLALAGGWEQYF
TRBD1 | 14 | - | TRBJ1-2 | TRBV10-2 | TGCGCCAGCTCTGGGACAGGGTCAGGCTATGGCTACACCTTC | CASSGTGSGYGYTF
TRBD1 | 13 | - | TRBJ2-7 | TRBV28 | TGTGCCATCTCGGGACAGGTGGGCTACGAGCAGTACTTC | CAISGQVGYEQYF
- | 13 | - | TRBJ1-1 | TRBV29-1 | TGCAGCGTTGAGCGGCGGCTGAACACTGAAGCTTTCTTT | CSVERRLNTEAFF
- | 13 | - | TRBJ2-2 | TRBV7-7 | TGTGCCAGCAGCCGAGGCGATTCCGGGGAGCTGTTTTTT | CASSRGDSGELFF
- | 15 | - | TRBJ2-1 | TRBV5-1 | TGCGCCAGCAGCCTCCGGGGAGCGCGTTACAATGAGCAGTTCTTC | CASSLRGARYNEQFF
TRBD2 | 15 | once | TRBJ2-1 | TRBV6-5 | TGTGCCAGCAGTTACGGACTAGCGGGGTACAATGAGCAGTTCTTC | CASSYGLAGYNEQFF
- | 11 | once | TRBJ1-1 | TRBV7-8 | TGTGCCAGCAGCCCTTACACTGAAGCTTTCTTT | CASSPYTEAFF
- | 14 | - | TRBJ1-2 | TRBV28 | TGTGCCAGCAGTAATGGACTGTTTGTCTATGGCTACACCTTC | CASSNGLFVYGYTF
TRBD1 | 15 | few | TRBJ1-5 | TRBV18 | TGTGCCAGCTCACTTTCTTCCAGGGGGAATCAGCCCCAGCATTTT | CASSLSSRGNQPQHF
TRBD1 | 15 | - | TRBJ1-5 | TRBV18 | TGTGCCAGCTCACCGGGACAGGGGGTAGGACAGCCCCAGCATTTT | CASSPGQGVGQPQHF
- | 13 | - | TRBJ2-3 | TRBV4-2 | TGTGCCAGCAGCCTCCTGACTTGGGATACGCAGTATTTT | CASSLLTWDTQYF
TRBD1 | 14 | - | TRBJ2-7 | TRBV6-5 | TGTGCCAGCAGTTACTCCCGGACAGGGGGCGAGCAGTACTTC | CASSYSRTGGEQYF
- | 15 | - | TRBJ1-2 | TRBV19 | TGTGCCAGTAGTGCCCGTCAGGGGATTAGCTATGGCTACACCTTC | CASSARQGISYGYTF
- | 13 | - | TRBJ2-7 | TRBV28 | TGTGCCAGCAGGGTGGGGGGCTCCTACGAGCAGTACTTC | CASRVGGSYEQYF
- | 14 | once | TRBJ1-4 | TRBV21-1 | TGTGCCAGCACCGAGGACAGGGGGGGCGAAAAACTGTTTTTT | CASTEDRGGEKLFF
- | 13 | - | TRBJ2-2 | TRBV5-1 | TGCGCCAGCAGCTTGGAGGGCTTCGGGGAGCTGTTTTTT | CASSLEGFGELFF
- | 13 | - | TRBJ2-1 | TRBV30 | TGTGCCTCTGTAGGACGGATCTACAATGAGCAGTTCTTC | CASVGRIYNEQFF
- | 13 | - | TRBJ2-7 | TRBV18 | TGTGCCAGCTCACCGACTATTGGGTACGAGCAGTACTTC | CASSPTIGYEQYF
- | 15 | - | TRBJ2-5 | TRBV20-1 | TGCAGTGCTAGTAGGTGGTGGAACAGGGAAGAGACCCAGTACTTC | CSASRWWNREETQYF
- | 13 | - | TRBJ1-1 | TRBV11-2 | TGTGCCAGCAGCTTATTTGCGGGAACTGAAGCTTTCTTT | CASSLFAGTEAFF
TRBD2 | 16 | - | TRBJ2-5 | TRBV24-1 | TGTGCCACCAGTGATCCCGGACTAGAATTAGGGGAGACCCAGTACTTC | CATSDPGLELGETQYF
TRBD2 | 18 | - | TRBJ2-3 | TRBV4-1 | TGCGCCAGCAGCCAAGATAGGACTAGCGGTTTTAGCACAGATACGCAGTATTTT | CASSQDRTSGFSTDTQYF
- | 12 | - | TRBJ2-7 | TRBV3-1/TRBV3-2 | TGTGCCAGCAGCCAAACTGGCTACGAGCAGTACTTC | CASSQTGYEQYF
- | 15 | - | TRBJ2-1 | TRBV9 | TGTGCCAGCAGCCAATTAGCGGCTACTTACAATGAGCAGTTCTTC | CASSQLAATYNEQFF
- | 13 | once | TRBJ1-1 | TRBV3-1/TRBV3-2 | TGTGCCAGCAGCCAAAGCAGGGGCACTGAAGCTTTCTTT | CASSQSRGTEAFF
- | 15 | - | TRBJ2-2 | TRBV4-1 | TGCGCCAGCAGCTATCCGGCTAGCGTCACCGGGGAGCTGTTTTTT | CASSYPASVTGELFF
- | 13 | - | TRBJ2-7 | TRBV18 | TGTGCCAGCTCACTCGACGACGGCTACGAGCAGTACTTC | CASSLDDGYEQYF
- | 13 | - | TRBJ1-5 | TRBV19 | TGTGCCAGTAGTATCCCCGGGAATCAGCCCCAGCATTTT | CASSIPGNQPQHF
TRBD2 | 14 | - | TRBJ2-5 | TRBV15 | TGTGCCACCAGAAGCGGGAGTTCTTGGGAGACCCAGTACTTC | CATRSGSSWETQYF
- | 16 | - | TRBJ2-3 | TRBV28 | TGTGCCAGCAGACCGAATCCGGGACAAGGAATAGATACGCAGTATTTT | CASRPNPGQGIDTQYF
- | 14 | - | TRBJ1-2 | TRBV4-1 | TGCGCCAGCAGCCAAGTCACGATGGGGTATGGCTACACCTTC | CASSQVTMGYGYTF
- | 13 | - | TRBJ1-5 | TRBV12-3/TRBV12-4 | TGTGCCAGCAGCTCATTGAGCAATCAGCCCCAGCATTTT | CASSSLSNQPQHF